Below are 5 T cell receptor beta chains sequenced from a single sample in a study of beta chain features in type 1 diabetes. Investigators reverse transcribed all isolated RNA, so they sequenced expressed TCRB transcripts. The repertoire was sequenced with immunoSEQ multiplex PCR; TCRdb's copy has only in-frame clones and lacks some. Of fewer than 350,000 clones detected, approximately 16% appear once; the ten largest clones hold about 0.014%. The antigens of these receptors remain unknown. General study findings and limits: Among patients with Type 1 diabetes, TCRB CDR3s were moderately but significantly shorter in every one of the four CD4+ subsets.

Sequencing was carried out using naive CD4+ T cells from blood. The receptor source for this set is a man aged 18 to 30 with type 1 diabetes.

The chain uses TRBV11-1 and TRBJ1-1; D gene ambiguous. V was cut by 6 bases and J by 1 base, with 9 bases left in between. The CDR3 extends over 13 amino acids. Germline values: CDR1 SGHAT, CDR2 FQDESV (reference sequence). The CDR3 DNA is TGTGCCAGCAGGTTATCACAGAACACTGAAGCTTTCTTT. This sequence encodes CASRLSQNTEAFF.

This clone occurred a few times. The chain links TRBV14 to TRBJ2-3, with 8 bases matching TRBD2. From germline, CDR1 is SGHDN and CDR2 FVKESK. There are 16 residues in the CDR3. The ends lost 2 bases at V and 2 bases at J; junction bases unmatched: 6. CDR3 nucleotides: TGTGCCAGCAGCCAATGGAGCGGGGGAGCCACAGATACGCAGTATTTT. Translated, it gives CASSQWSGGATDTQYF.

This clone has more than one count but fewer than ten. The V and J genes are TRBV7-6 and TRBJ1-2; D gene ambiguous. The CDR3 has 14 residues. V was pared by 2 bases and J by 6 bases, with 13 bases between. Germline-derived CDR1 and CDR2 are SGHVS and FNYEAQ. CDR3 residues: CASSLMLPADGYTF. CDR3 DNA sequence: TGTGCCAGCAGCTTAATGCTCCCCGCGGATGGCTACACCTTC.

This rearrangement joins TRBV4-3 to TRBJ2-1, with 12 bases fitting TRBD2. The CDR3 consists of 16 residues. Germline V lookup: CDR1 LGHNA, CDR2 YSLEER. V lost 0 bases to trimming and J lost 8 bases; unmatched junction nucleotides: 5. CDR3 loop: CASSQDPSGGAHEQFF. Written as DNA, the CDR3 is TGCGCCAGCAGCCAAGACCCTAGCGGGGGGGCCCATGAGCAGTTCTTC.

This clone has just a few counts. The rearrangement uses TRBV4-2 and TRBJ2-7; 11 bases fit TRBD2. The CDR3 covers 17 residues. The trim removed 1 base at V and 0 bases at J, leaving 5 bases unmatched. CDR1 and CDR2 from the germline V gene are LGHNA and YNFKEQ. The CDR3 DNA is TGTGCCAGCAGCCAAGTAACGACTAGCGGGACCTCCTACGAGCAGTACTTC. Amino acid sequence: CASSQVTTSGTSYEQYF.